The sequence of this TCR beta chain was determined in a study of shared clonotypes between healthy human individuals. CD45RO negativity and positive selection for CCR7 defined naive CD8 cells, a population that excluded terminally differentiated effector memory CD45RA+ cells. The CDR3 spans 17 residues. The germline V gene encodes CDR1 LNHNV and CDR2 YYDKDF (reference sequence). V dropped 1 base and J dropped 3; count of bases not matched to a gene: 5. Sequencing used immunoSEQ multiplex PCR; TCRdb keeps in-frame clones, though not all of them. The table lists about 550,000 clones, nearly 97% of them singletons, with 0.085% to 0.11% in the top ten.

The chain employs TRBV15 and TRBJ2-1, with TRBD2 identical over 11 bases. The sample taken for sequencing was naive CD8+ T cells sorted from blood. The clonotype comes from a woman aged 30 to 39 in good health. CDR3 sequence (DNA): TGTGCCACCAGCAGAGGACTAGCGGGGTACCTCTACAATGAGCAGTTCTTC. As protein: CATSRGLAGYLYNEQFF.